Following are 12 T cell receptor beta chains from one sample sequenced in a study of CD8 T cells in ankylosing spondylitis. TCRdb called the 5' RACE reads again in MiXCR, with one record for every CDR3 protein. This sample has about 360,000 distinct CDR3 sequences, with approximately 14% found just once. Material for sequencing was blood, either unsorted or a sorted T cell fraction (not recorded which). These receptors were taken from a male donor with ankylosing spondylitis or in good health (not recorded which).

The V and J genes are TRBV5-1 and TRBJ2-5, with D tentatively TRBD2 (6 bases). The CDR3 contains 14 residues. Germline values: CDR1 SGHRS, CDR2 YFSETQ. V was pared by 4 bases and J by 3 bases, with 13 bases between. In DNA form, the CDR3 reads TGCGCCAGCAGCCCCGCTAGGAGGGAAGAGACCCAGTACTTC. This gives the protein CASSPARREETQYF. Supplemented by reference TRBV5-1 and TRBJ2-5, the full variable domain reads KAGVTQTPRYLIKTRGQQVTLSCSPISGHRSVSWYQQTPGQGLQFLFEYFSETQRNKGNFPGRFSGRQFSNSRSEMNVSTLELGDSALYLCASSPARREETQYFGPGTRLLVL.

On this clonotype itself: One end of the junction does not line up with germline, which may come from a read error. The V call is TRBV6-1, the J call TRBJ1-5; 10 bases are shared with TRBD1. The germline V gene encodes CDR1 MNHNS and CDR2 SASEGT. The CDR3 covers 14 residues. The CDR3 is CASSGTGVNQLQHF. In DNA form, the CDR3 reads TGTGCCAGTTCCGGGACAGGGGTCAATCAGCTCCAGCATTTT.

This clonotype turned up a few times. The chain has TRBV20-1 and TRBJ2-1; D tentatively reads TRBD1 or TRBD2 (5 bases each). This CDR3 is built from 14 residues. V was pared by 6 bases and J by 0 bases, with 12 bases between. Germline CDR1 and CDR2: DFQATT and SNEGSKA (reference sequence). The CDR3 DNA reads TGCAGTGCCGAGGGACCTCGCTCCTACAATGAGCAGTTCTTC. As protein: CSAEGPRSYNEQFF.

This clonotype was detected many times. An end of the junction differs from the germline gene, which may be a read error. This chain connects TRBV29-1 to TRBJ2-5, with 8 bases identical to TRBD1. Germline V lookup: CDR1 SQVTM, CDR2 ANQGSEA. This CDR3 is built from 15 residues. For the CDR3, the DNA is TGCAGCGCCAGGACAGGGAGAGATCCAAGAGAGCCCCAGTACTTC. It translates to CSARTGRDPREPQYF.

This clonotype has only a few counts. The chain employs TRBV4-2 and TRBJ1-2; D gene uncertain. This CDR3 spans 13 amino acids. Germline V gives CDR1 LGHNA, CDR2 YNFKEQ. Trimming stripped 0 bases from V and 8 bases from J, with 10 bases between. The CDR3 DNA is TGTGCCAGCAGCCAAGACCGTGCGGGCGGCTACACCTTC. Translated, it gives CASSQDRAGGYTF.

This clonotype has more than one count but fewer than ten. The V gene is TRBV2, the J gene TRBJ1-5; tentative D call: TRBD1 (5 bases). The CDR3 extends over 13 amino acids. Deletions cut 7 bases from V and 4 bases from J, with 11 bases between. Germline assignment: CDR1 SNHLY and CDR2 FYNNEI. In DNA form, the CDR3 reads TGTGCCAGCACGCGGGGGGGGAATCAGCCCCAGCATTTT. This gives the protein CASTRGGNQPQHF.

There are a few counts of this clonotype. The chain carries TRBV5-5 and TRBJ2-5; D may be TRBD2 (5 bases). V was cut by 5 bases and J by 1 base, with 15 bases left in between. Germline values: CDR1 SGHKS, CDR2 YYEKEE (reference sequence). The CDR3 runs 15 residues. CDR3 loop: CASRLMDWIQETQYF. CDR3 in DNA: TGTGCCAGCAGACTTATGGACTGGATCCAAGAGACCCAGTACTTC.

This clonotype was recorded a few times. The chain is built from TRBV5-1 and TRBJ1-2; D not resolved. Trimming took 4 bases from V and 0 from J, leaving 16 bases between them. The length of the CDR3 is 16 residues. Germline CDR1 and CDR2: SGHRS and YFSETQ. CDR3 coding DNA: TGCGCCAGCAGCCCCGAGAGGCGTAGCACTAACTATGGCTACACCTTC. This sequence encodes CASSPERRSTNYGYTF.

This clonotype was counted only a few times. The chain is built from TRBV6-2 or TRBV6-3 and TRBJ2-2; possibly TRBD1 for D (5 bases). Germline assignment: CDR1 MNHEY and CDR2 SVGEGT. Trimming removed 7 bases at V and 2 bases at J, with 11 bases between. There are 14 residues in the CDR3. CDR3 DNA sequence: TGTGCCAGCAACGGACACCCCAACACCGGGGAGCTGTTTTTT. Protein sequence: CASNGHPNTGELFF.

Many counts were recorded for this clonotype. The CDR3 reads CASSGTDSYNEKLFF. CDR3 DNA: TGCGCCAGCAGCGGGACCGACAGCTATAATGAAAAACTGTTTTTT. This rearrangement joins TRBV5-1 to TRBJ1-4; D is possibly TRBD1 (5 bases). Trimming took off 4 bases at V and 4 bases at J, with 14 bases between the two ends. The CDR3 has 15 amino acids. Germline lookup yields CDR1 SGHRS and CDR2 YFSETQ.

The gene calls are TRBV2 and TRBJ2-7; D is uncertain. Germline CDR1 reads SNHLY; CDR2 reads FYNNEI. The CDR3 length is 14 residues. Trimming pared 1 base from V and 3 bases from J, leaving 10 bases between. CDR3 DNA sequence: TGTGCCAGCAGTGAAGGGCCAGGTTTCTACGAGCAGTACTTC. This codes for CASSEGPGFYEQYF.

This sequence joins TRBV29-1 and TRBJ2-3; 10 bases are a match to TRBD1. J gave up 0 bases and V 6 bases, and 3 bases lay outside the gene matches. The germline CDR1 and CDR2 sequences are SQVTM and ANQGSEA. This CDR3 is built from 14 residues. The CDR3 spells CSVWTGGSTDTQYF. CDR3 nucleotide sequence: TGCAGCGTCTGGACAGGGGGAAGCACAGATACGCAGTATTTT.